The 24 T cell receptor beta chains below all came from one sample that was sequenced in a study of T cell responses to AZD1222 COVID-19 vaccine. Profiling relied on immunoSEQ multiplex PCR, and the TCRdb table lists in-frame clones only, not all of them. The sample holds roughly 100,000 clones; roughly 91% are singletons and the top ten take roughly 42%. Source: peripheral blood, taken on day 0 of AZD1222 vaccination. The receptors derive from an adult in good health.

The V gene is TRBV7-2, the J gene TRBJ2-3, with 8 bases fitting TRBD1. CDR3 length equals 17 residues. After removal of 3 bases from V and 2 bases from J, the junction contained 10 bases not matched to a gene. CDR1 SGHTA and CDR2 FQGNSA come from the germline V gene. CDR3 coding DNA: TGTGCCAGCAGCTTCCGGACAGGGACCCCTCTCACAGATACGCAGTATTTT. It yields the protein CASSFRTGTPLTDTQYF.

This rearrangement joins TRBV2 to TRBJ2-7; 7 positions match TRBD2. Germline-derived CDR1 and CDR2 are SNHLY and FYNNEI. This CDR3 has 14 residues. V shed 5 bases, J shed 2 bases, and the junction held 6 bases outside the gene matches. CDR3 DNA: TGTGCCAGCAGTTCCGGGACTACACCCTACGAGCAGTACTTC. Its protein product is CASSSGTTPYEQYF.

The genes are TRBV6-5 and TRBJ1-2; 9 bases are shared with TRBD1. V lost 6 bases to trimming and J lost 7 bases; unmatched junction nucleotides: 9. Germline V gene lookup returns CDR1 MNHEY and CDR2 SVGAGI. This CDR3 contains 14 residues. The CDR3 region has the DNA TGTGCCAGCAGATCGCCACAGGGGGCGAGTGGCTACACCTTC. Translating gives CASRSPQGASGYTF.

This chain links TRBV14 with TRBJ2-5; TRBD2 agrees at 7 bases. This CDR3 contains 17 residues. Germline V gene lookup returns CDR1 SGHDN and CDR2 FVKESK. The ends lost 0 bases at V and 6 bases at J; junction bases unmatched: 13. CDR3 coding DNA: TGTGCCAGCAGCCAAGAGGTCGCCCCCGGGAGGCAAAAGACCCAGTACTTC. It yields the protein CASSQEVAPGRQKTQYF.

This rearrangement joins TRBV28 to TRBJ1-1; a possible D gene is TRBD1 (5 bases). CDR1 and CDR2 (germline): MDHEN, SYDVKM. V was cut by 3 bases and J by 8 bases, with 16 bases left in between. The length of the CDR3 is 14 residues. The CDR3: CASSLLSQGGEAFF. The CDR3 DNA is TGTGCCAGCAGTTTGCTTTCCCAGGGTGGGGAAGCTTTCTTT. The entire variable domain, with the rest obtained from reference TRBV28 and TRBJ1-1, is as follows: DVKVTQSSRYLVKRTGEKVFLECVQDMDHENMFWYRQDPGLGLRLIYFSYDVKMKEKGDIPEGYSVSREKKERFSLILESASTNQTSMYLCASSLLSQGGEAFFGQGTRLTVV.

V usage is TRBV28 and J usage is TRBJ2-7; either TRBD1 or TRBD2 may supply D (5 bases each). Germline CDR1 MDHEN, CDR2 SYDVKM. The CDR3 contains 17 residues. Trimming cost V 7 bases and J 1 base, with 23 bases left between them. Here the CDR3 reads CASTPPEGRPSSYEQYF. CDR3 coding DNA: TGTGCCAGCACCCCCCCCGAGGGACGCCCCTCATCCTACGAGCAGTACTTC.

The CDR3 bases are TGTGCCAGCAGCGATCGACAGGGCCTGAGCTCCTATAATTCACCCCTCCACTTT. Translated: CASSDRQGLSSYNSPLHF. The J gene is TRBJ1-6, the V gene TRBV13; 7 positions agree with TRBD1. The CDR3 covers 18 residues. Germline V lookup: CDR1 PRHDT, CDR2 FYEKMQ (reference sequence). V was clipped by 5 bases and J by 0 bases; unmatched bases: 10.

This chain uses TRBV24-1 with TRBJ2-7; 8 bases align to TRBD1. The V segment lost 4 bases and the J segment 2 bases; nucleotides outside the gene matches: 6. This CDR3 spans 15 amino acids. Germline V gives CDR1 KGHDR, CDR2 SFDVKD. The CDR3 DNA is TGTGCCACCAGTGAGGCCGGGACAGGTGCCTACGAGCAGTACTTC. As protein: CATSEAGTGAYEQYF.

The genes are TRBV5-1 and TRBJ2-5, with D unresolved. The CDR3 consists of 13 residues. Trimming left V 4 bases short and J 5 bases short, with 12 bases between. Per germline, CDR1 SGHRS and CDR2 YFSETQ. In nucleotides, the CDR3 is TGCGCCAGCAGCCCAACCCCCAGCGAGACCCAGTACTTC. It specifies CASSPTPSETQYF. The entire variable domain, with the rest obtained from reference TRBV5-1 and TRBJ2-5, is as follows: KAGVTQTPRYLIKTRGQQVTLSCSPISGHRSVSWYQQTPGQGLQFLFEYFSETQRNKGNFPGRFSGRQFSNSRSEMNVSTLELGDSALYLCASSPTPSETQYFGPGTRLLVL.

The rearrangement uses TRBV9 and TRBJ1-6; D possibly corresponds to TRBD1 (5 bases). This CDR3 contains 15 residues. Germline-derived CDR1 and CDR2 are SGDLS and YYNGEE. Between the trimmed V and J ends, which lost 4 bases and 2 bases, there was a span of 10 bases. For the CDR3, the DNA is TGTGCCAGCAGCTCCCGGGACCCCTATAATTCACCCCTCCACTTT. Its translation is CASSSRDPYNSPLHF.

This chain uses TRBV27 with TRBJ1-1; D gene unclear. CDR3 length: 13 residues. Trimming took 0 bases from V and 3 from J, leaving 5 bases between them. Germline lookup yields CDR1 MNHEY and CDR2 SMNVEV (reference sequence). The CDR3 DNA sequence: TGTGCCAGCAGTTTATCTAGGGACACTGAAGCTTTCTTT. Amino acid sequence: CASSLSRDTEAFF.

This sequence joins TRBV28 and TRBJ2-3; D perhaps matches TRBD2 (5 bases). CDR1 and CDR2 (germline): MDHEN, SYDVKM. V gave up 3 bases and J gave up 2 bases, with 12 bases separating them. CDR3 length equals 15 residues. The CDR3 region has the DNA TGTGCCAGCAGTTTGAGGACTTTTAACACAGATACGCAGTATTTT. Residues: CASSLRTFNTDTQYF.

The chain has TRBV27 and TRBJ1-2; D is perhaps TRBD1 (6 bases). Trimming took 5 bases from V and 4 from J, leaving 14 bases between them. The CDR3 is 14 amino acids. In germline, CDR1 is MNHEY, CDR2 SMNVEV (reference sequence). The CDR3 DNA reads as TGTGCCAGCAGTCCCCGGGACACCGGCTATGGCTACACCTTC. This gives the protein CASSPRDTGYGYTF.

The chain is built from TRBV19 and TRBJ1-2, with 8 nucleotides matching TRBD1. This CDR3 has 13 residues. CDR1 is LNHDA, CDR2 SQIVND, per germline (reference sequence). J was trimmed by 8 bases and V by 7 bases; bases with no gene match: 9. The chain's CDR3 is CASTPDRVGGYTF. CDR3 sequence (DNA): TGTGCCAGTACCCCGGACAGGGTCGGCGGCTACACCTTC.

This chain joins TRBV27 and TRBJ2-7; weak D call: TRBD2 (6 bases). Germline CDR1 reads MNHEY; CDR2 reads SMNVEV (reference sequence). The CDR3 extends over 15 amino acids. Trimming removed 5 bases at V and 5 bases at J, with 19 bases between. Written as DNA, the CDR3 is TGTGCCAGCAGTGCCCTCGGGGGTCCTCTAGACGAGCAGTACTTC. It encodes CASSALGGPLDEQYF.

The chain employs TRBV9 and TRBJ2-5; D may be TRBD1 or TRBD2 (5 bases each). CDR1 is SGDLS and CDR2 is YYNGEE in the germline V gene. Between the trimmed V and J ends, which lost 0 bases and 4 bases, there was a span of 16 bases. This CDR3 has 16 residues. The CDR3 region is CASSVGARGGGETQYF. CDR3 coding DNA: TGTGCCAGCAGCGTAGGAGCGAGGGGTGGAGGAGAGACCCAGTACTTC.

The chain joins TRBV28 to TRBJ1-2; 7 nucleotides agree with TRBD1. Germline V gene lookup returns CDR1 MDHEN and CDR2 SYDVKM. With V trimmed by 3 bases and J by 5 bases, 9 bases remained unmatched. The CDR3 consists of 15 residues. The CDR3 region is CASSFLTGRGYGYTF. DNA of the CDR3: TGTGCCAGCAGTTTTTTGACAGGGCGGGGGTATGGCTACACCTTC.

The CDR3 loop is CASSPRVEEKLFF. The CDR3 region has the DNA TGTGCCAGCTCACCACGCGTAGAAGAAAAACTGTTTTTT. The chain links TRBV18 to TRBJ1-4; D not resolved. Germline values: CDR1 KGHSH, CDR2 LQKENI. The CDR3 totals 13 residues. V lost 1 base, J lost 8 bases, and 8 bases lay in between.

V gene TRBV7-3 combines with J gene TRBJ2-2; TRBD2 matches at 8 bases. After removal of 0 bases from V and 7 bases from J, the junction contained 4 bases not matched to a gene. CDR3 size: 15 residues. Germline V gene sequence: CDR1 SGHTA, CDR2 FQGTGA. CDR3 DNA sequence: TGTGCCAGCAGCTTAACCCCCGGGACTAGCGGGGAGCTGTTTTTT. Residues: CASSLTPGTSGELFF.

This clone showed up just a few times. The chain employs TRBV5-1 and TRBJ2-1, with 7 bases lining up with TRBD2. After removal of 6 bases from V and 0 bases from J, the junction contained 6 bases not matched to a gene. In germline, CDR1 is SGHRS, CDR2 YFSETQ. The CDR3 is made up of 15 amino acids. The CDR3: CASTREDLSYNEQFF. In DNA, the CDR3 is TGCGCCAGCACCCGGGAGGACCTCTCCTACAATGAGCAGTTCTTC. The full variable domain, completed using reference TRBV5-1 and TRBJ2-1, is KAGVTQTPRYLIKTRGQQVTLSCSPISGHRSVSWYQQTPGQGLQFLFEYFSETQRNKGNFPGRFSGRQFSNSRSEMNVSTLELGDSALYLCASTREDLSYNEQFFGPGTRLTVL.

The chain recombines TRBV6-1 with TRBJ2-7; 8 bases are shared with TRBD2. The CDR3 consists of 15 residues. The V gene end was trimmed by 1 base and the J gene end by 3 bases; junction bases not matched to a gene: 5. The V gene's germline CDR1 is MNHNS and CDR2 SASEGT. In DNA form, the CDR3 reads TGTGCCAGCAGTGAAGGGGCGGGGGGTAGCTACGAGCAGTACTTC. Protein product: CASSEGAGGSYEQYF.

The V and J genes are TRBV4-2 and TRBJ2-1, with D possibly matching TRBD2 (7 bases). Germline V gives CDR1 LGHNA, CDR2 YNFKEQ. The V gene lost 3 bases and the J gene lost 6 bases, with 18 bases spanning the gap. The CDR3 contains 16 residues. CDR3 loop: CASSHFGGGGFNEQFF. As DNA, the CDR3 is TGTGCCAGCAGCCATTTCGGGGGAGGGGGGTTCAATGAGCAGTTCTTC.

This clone is a singleton in its sample. A read error may produce the germline difference seen at one junction end. The chain employs TRBV5-6 and TRBJ2-4, with D possibly matching TRBD1 (5 bases). Germline V CDR1 and CDR2: SGHDT, YYEEEE. CDR3 size: 14 residues. The CDR3 spells CASSLDAGSAWALF. The CDR3 coding sequence is TGTGCCAGCAGCTTGGATGCAGGGTCGGCCTGGGCCCTCTTC.

The gene calls are TRBV19 and TRBJ2-7; TRBD2 matches 7 bases. The length of the CDR3 is 15 residues. The germline CDR1 and CDR2 sequences are LNHDA and SQIVND (reference sequence). V was pared by 1 base and J by 5 bases, with 8 bases of the junction left unmatched. The CDR3 sequence: CASSIGAGVGNEQYF. CDR3 sequence (DNA): TGTGCCAGTAGTATAGGTGCGGGAGTAGGAAACGAGCAGTACTTC.